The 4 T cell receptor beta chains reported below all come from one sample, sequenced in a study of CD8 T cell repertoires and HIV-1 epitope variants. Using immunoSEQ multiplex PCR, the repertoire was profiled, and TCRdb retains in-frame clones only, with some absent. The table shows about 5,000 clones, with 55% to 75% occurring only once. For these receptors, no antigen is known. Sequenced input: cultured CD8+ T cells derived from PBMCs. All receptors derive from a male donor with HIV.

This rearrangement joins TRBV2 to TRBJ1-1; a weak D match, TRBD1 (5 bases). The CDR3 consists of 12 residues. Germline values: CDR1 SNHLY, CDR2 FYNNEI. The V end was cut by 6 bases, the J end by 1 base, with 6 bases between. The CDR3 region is CASSQGNTEAFF. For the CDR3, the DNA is TGTGCCAGCAGCCAGGGGAACACTGAAGCTTTCTTT.

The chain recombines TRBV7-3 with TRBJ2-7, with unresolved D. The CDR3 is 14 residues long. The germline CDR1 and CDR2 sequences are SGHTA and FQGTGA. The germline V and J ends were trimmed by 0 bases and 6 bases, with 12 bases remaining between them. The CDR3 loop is CASSLTGSTGEQYF. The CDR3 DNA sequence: TGTGCCAGCAGCTTAACAGGCAGTACGGGCGAGCAGTACTTC.

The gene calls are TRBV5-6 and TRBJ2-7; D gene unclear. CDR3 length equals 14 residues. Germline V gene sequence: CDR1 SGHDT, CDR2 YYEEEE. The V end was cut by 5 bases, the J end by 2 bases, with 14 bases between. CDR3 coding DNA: TGTGCCAGCAGTTCAGATGTCTCGGCCTACGAGCAGTACTTC. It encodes CASSSDVSAYEQYF.

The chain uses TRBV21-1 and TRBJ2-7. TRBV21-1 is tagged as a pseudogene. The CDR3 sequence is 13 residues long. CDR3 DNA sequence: TGTGCCAGCAGCTTACCAAGCTCCTACGAGCAGTACTTC. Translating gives CASSLPSSYEQYF.